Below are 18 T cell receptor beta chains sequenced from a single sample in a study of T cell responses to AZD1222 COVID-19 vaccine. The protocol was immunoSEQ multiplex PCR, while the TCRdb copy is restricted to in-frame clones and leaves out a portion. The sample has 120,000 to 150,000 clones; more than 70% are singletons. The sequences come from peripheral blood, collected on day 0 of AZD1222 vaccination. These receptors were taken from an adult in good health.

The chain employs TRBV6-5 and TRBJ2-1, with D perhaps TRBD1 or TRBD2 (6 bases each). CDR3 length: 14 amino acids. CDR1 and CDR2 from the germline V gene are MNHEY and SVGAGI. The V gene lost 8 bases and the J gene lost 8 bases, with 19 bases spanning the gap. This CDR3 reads CASGSIGGGYEQFF. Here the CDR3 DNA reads TGTGCCAGCGGTTCTATCGGGGGCGGCTATGAGCAGTTCTTC.

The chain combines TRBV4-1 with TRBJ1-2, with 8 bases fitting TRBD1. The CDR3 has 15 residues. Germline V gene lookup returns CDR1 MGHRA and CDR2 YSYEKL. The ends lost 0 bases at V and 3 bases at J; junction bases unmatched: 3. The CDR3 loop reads CASSQDDRGYYGYTF. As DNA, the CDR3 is TGCGCCAGCAGCCAAGACGACAGGGGATACTATGGCTACACCTTC.

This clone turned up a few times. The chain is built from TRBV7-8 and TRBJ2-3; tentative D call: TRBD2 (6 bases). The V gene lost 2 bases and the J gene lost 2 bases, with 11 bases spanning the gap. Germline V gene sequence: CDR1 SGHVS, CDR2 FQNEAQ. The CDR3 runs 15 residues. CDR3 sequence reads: CASSLRELYTDTQYF. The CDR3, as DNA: TGTGCCAGCAGCTTACGGGAGCTCTACACAGATACGCAGTATTTT.

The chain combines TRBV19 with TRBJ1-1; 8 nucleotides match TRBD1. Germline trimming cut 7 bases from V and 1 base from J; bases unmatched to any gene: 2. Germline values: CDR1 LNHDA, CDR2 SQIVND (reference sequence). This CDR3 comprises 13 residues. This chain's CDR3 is CASNDRGNTEAFF. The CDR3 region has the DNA TGTGCCAGTAATGACAGGGGGAACACTGAAGCTTTCTTT.

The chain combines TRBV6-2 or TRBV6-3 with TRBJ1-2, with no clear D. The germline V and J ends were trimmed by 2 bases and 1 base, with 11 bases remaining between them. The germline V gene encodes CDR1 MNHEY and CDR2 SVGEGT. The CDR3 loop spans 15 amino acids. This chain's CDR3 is CASSYLRPDNYGYTF. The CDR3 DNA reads TGTGCCAGCAGTTACCTTCGGCCAGATAACTATGGCTACACCTTC.

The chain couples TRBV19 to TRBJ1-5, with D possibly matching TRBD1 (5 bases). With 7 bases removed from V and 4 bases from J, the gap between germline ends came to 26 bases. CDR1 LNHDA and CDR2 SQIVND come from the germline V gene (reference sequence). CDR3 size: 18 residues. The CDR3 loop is CASKGSRTITSRNQPQHF. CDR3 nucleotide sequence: TGTGCCAGTAAGGGGAGCAGGACAATTACCAGCCGGAATCAGCCCCAGCATTTT.

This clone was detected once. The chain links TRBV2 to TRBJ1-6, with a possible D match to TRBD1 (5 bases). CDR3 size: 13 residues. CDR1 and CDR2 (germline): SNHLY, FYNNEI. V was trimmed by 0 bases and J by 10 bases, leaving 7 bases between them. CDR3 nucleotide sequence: TGTGCCAGCAGTGAAGCGCGGGGCTCACCCCTCCACTTT. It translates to CASSEARGSPLHF.

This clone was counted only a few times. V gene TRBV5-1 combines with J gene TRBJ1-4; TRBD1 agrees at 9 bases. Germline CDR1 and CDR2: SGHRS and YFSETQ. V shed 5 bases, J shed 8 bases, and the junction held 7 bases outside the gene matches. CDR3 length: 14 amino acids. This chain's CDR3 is CASRSGQGWEKLFF. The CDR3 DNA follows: TGCGCCAGCAGATCGGGACAGGGCTGGGAAAAACTGTTTTTT.

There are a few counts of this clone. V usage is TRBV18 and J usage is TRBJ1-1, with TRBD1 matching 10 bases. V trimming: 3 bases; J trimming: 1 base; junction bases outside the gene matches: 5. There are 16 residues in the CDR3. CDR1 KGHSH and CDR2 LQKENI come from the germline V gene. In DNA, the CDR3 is TGTGCCAGCTCACCGACAGGGGGCGCGCGGAACACTGAAGCTTTCTTT. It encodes CASSPTGGARNTEAFF.

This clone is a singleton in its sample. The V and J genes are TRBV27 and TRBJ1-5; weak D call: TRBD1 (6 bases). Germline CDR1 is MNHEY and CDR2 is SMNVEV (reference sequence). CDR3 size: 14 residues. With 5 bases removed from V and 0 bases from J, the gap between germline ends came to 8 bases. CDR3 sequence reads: CASSRTASNQPQHF. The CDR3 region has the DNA TGTGCCAGCAGTAGGACAGCTAGCAATCAGCCCCAGCATTTT.

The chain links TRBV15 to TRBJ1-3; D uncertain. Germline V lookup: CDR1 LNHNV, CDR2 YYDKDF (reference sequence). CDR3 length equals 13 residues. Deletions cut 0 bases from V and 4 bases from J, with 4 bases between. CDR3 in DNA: TGTGCCACCAGCAGAGACCAAGGAAACACCATATATTTT. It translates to CATSRDQGNTIYF. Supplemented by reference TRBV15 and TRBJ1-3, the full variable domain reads DAMVIQNPRYQVTQFGKPVTLSCSQTLNHNVMYWYQQKSSQAPKLLFHYYDKDFNNEADTPDNFQSRRPNTSFCFLDIRSPGLGDTAMYLCATSRDQGNTIYFGEGSWLTVV.

In DNA form, the CDR3 reads TGTGCCAGCAGCTTGGGACAGGGAACATACAATGAGCAGTTCTTC. This translates into CASSLGQGTYNEQFF. The chain is built from TRBV7-9 and TRBJ2-1, with 9 bases identical to TRBD1. The V segment lost 3 bases and the J segment 4 bases; nucleotides outside the gene matches: 4. CDR3 length: 15 residues. Germline V gene sequence: CDR1 SEHNR, CDR2 FQNEAQ (reference sequence).

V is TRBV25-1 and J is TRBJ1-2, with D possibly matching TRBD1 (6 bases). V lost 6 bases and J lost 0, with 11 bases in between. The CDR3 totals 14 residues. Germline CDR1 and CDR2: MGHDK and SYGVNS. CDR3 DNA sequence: TGTGCCAGCAGAGCACAGGGAACTAACTATGGCTACACCTTC. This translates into CASRAQGTNYGYTF.

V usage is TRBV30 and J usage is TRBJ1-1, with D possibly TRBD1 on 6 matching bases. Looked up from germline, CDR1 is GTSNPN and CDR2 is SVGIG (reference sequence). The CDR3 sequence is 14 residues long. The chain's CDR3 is CSRGEYRVNTEAFF. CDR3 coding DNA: TGTTCCCGGGGCGAATACAGGGTTAACACTGAAGCTTTCTTT.

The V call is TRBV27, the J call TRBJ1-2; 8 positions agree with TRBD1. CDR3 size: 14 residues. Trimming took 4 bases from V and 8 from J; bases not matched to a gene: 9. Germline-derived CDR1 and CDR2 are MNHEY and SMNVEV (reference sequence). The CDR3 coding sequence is TGTGCCAGCAGTTCCTGGACAGGGCAAGGGGGCTACACCTTC. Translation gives CASSSWTGQGGYTF.

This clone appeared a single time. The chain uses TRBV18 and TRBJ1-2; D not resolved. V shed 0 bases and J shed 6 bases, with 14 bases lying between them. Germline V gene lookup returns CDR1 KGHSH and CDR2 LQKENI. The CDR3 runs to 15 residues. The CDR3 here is CASSPPATRNDGYTF. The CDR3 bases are TGTGCCAGCTCACCACCGGCCACGCGCAATGATGGCTACACCTTC.

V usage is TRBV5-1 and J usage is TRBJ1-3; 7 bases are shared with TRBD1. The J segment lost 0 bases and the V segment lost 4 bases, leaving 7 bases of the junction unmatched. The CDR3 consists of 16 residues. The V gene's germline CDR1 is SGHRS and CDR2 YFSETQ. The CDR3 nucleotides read TGCGCCAGCAGCGGAACAGGGGCCTTCTCTGGAAACACCATATATTTT. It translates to CASSGTGAFSGNTIYF. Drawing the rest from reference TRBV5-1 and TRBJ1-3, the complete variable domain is KAGVTQTPRYLIKTRGQQVTLSCSPISGHRSVSWYQQTPGQGLQFLFEYFSETQRNKGNFPGRFSGRQFSNSRSEMNVSTLELGDSALYLCASSGTGAFSGNTIYFGEGSWLTVV.

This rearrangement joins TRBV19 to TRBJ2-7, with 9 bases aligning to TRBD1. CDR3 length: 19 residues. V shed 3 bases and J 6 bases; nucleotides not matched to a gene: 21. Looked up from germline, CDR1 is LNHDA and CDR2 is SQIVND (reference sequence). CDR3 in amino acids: CASSMDRLLDRGLNGEQYF. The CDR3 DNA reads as TGTGCCAGTAGTATGGATAGATTATTGGACAGGGGCCTCAACGGCGAGCAGTACTTC. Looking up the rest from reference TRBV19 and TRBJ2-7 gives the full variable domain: DGGITQSPKYLFRKEGQNVTLSCEQNLNHDAMYWYRQDPGQGLRLIYYSQIVNDFQKGDIAEGYSVSREKKESFPLTVTSAQKNPTAFYLCASSMDRLLDRGLNGEQYFGPGTRLTVT.